This TCR beta chain was recorded in a study of T cell responses to AZD1222 COVID-19 vaccine. Points from the study as a whole: Repertoires were obtained only post-peak T cell response.

Clones were read by immunoSEQ multiplex PCR, and TCRdb kept only the in-frame ones, dropping some. The table has 170,000 or so clones, 93% seen once. The V gene lost 4 bases and the J gene lost 8 bases, with 15 bases spanning the gap. The CDR3 loop spans 14 amino acids. Germline assignment: CDR1 MNHEY and CDR2 SMNVEV (reference sequence). To note about this clone: The antigen is unknown.

The clonotype was recovered from an adult in good health. J is TRBJ2-1 and V is TRBV27; D is uncertain. Sequences were derived from peripheral blood, sampled on day 0 of AZD1222 vaccination. The CDR3 loop is CASSSDLVSYEQFF. CDR3 DNA: TGTGCCAGCAGTTCCGACCTTGTGAGCTATGAGCAGTTCTTC.